Listed here are 26 T cell receptor beta chains from one sample, sequenced in a study of shared clonotypes between healthy human individuals. Generated by immunoSEQ multiplex PCR, the TCRdb table keeps only in-frame clones and is missing some. The table lists 600,000 to 750,000 clones, around 90% of them singletons, with 30% to 35% in the top ten. What was sequenced was memory CD8+ T cells from PBMCs. Indicated subset: CD45RO+ cells pooled with CCR7-negative TemRA cells. These receptors were obtained from a young man in good health. Some clones in this sample may be carry-over from other donors' samples.

V and J are TRBV27 and TRBJ1-1; D not certain. Germline V lookup: CDR1 MNHEY, CDR2 SMNVEV (reference sequence). The CDR3 totals 16 residues. V was pared by 3 bases and J by 0 bases, with 14 bases between. The CDR3 DNA sequence: TGTGCCAGCAGTTTCTTCCCGGCCGTGATGAACACTGAAGCTTTCTTT. Amino acids: CASSFFPAVMNTEAFF.

J is TRBJ2-1 and V is TRBV5-1, with unresolved D. CDR1 is SGHRS and CDR2 is YFSETQ in the germline V gene. The CDR3 contains 12 residues. Trimming cost V 0 bases and J 8 bases, with 6 bases left between them. This chain's CDR3 is CASSLDRYEQFF. CDR3 in DNA: TGCGCCAGCAGCTTGGATCGGTATGAGCAGTTCTTC.

The J gene is TRBJ2-1, the V gene TRBV27, with 10 positions matching TRBD2. Germline CDR1 MNHEY, CDR2 SMNVEV (reference sequence). Losses at the gene ends were 6 bases for V and 4 bases for J; bases not matched to a gene: 9. The CDR3 totals 16 residues. CDR3 loop: CASRWTSGVFYNEQFF. The DNA for the CDR3 is TGTGCCAGCAGATGGACTAGCGGAGTTTTTTACAATGAGCAGTTCTTC.

This chain links TRBV29-1 with TRBJ2-1; weak D call: TRBD2 (5 bases). The CDR3 has 14 amino acids. V was clipped by 6 bases and J by 4 bases, with 16 bases between them. Germline values: CDR1 SQVTM, CDR2 ANQGSEA. The CDR3 DNA is TGCAGCGTCGACTCCCCACTAGTTTACAATGAGCAGTTCTTC. Amino acid sequence: CSVDSPLVYNEQFF.

The chain links TRBV2 to TRBJ2-7; D is undetermined. Per the germline V gene, CDR1 is SNHLY and CDR2 is FYNNEI. The CDR3 extends over 11 amino acids. V lost 10 bases, J lost 5 bases, and 12 bases lay in between. The CDR3 DNA follows: TGTGCCACCCTGTGGCAGAACGAGCAGTACTTC. Its protein product is CATLWQNEQYF.

This clone was detected once. The CDR3 sequence is CASSQGDRVNTEAFF. In DNA form, the CDR3 reads TGCGCCAGCAGCCAAGGAGACAGGGTGAACACTGAAGCTTTCTTT. The chain joins TRBV4-3 to TRBJ1-1; 7 bases match TRBD1. The CDR3 is 15 residues long. The J segment lost 0 bases and the V segment lost 1 base, leaving 2 bases of the junction unmatched. Looked up from germline, CDR1 is LGHNA and CDR2 is YSLEER.

The chain recombines TRBV13 with TRBJ2-3; D ambiguous. This CDR3 is built from 18 residues. V lost 5 bases and J 1 base, leaving 22 bases between the germline ends. Germline V CDR1 and CDR2: PRHDT, FYEKMQ (reference sequence). The CDR3 here is CASSLGRGPSLGTDTQYF. CDR3 coding DNA: TGTGCCAGCAGCCTCGGTCGTGGCCCCAGTTTAGGCACAGATACGCAGTATTTT.

The V and J genes are TRBV4-2 and TRBJ2-7, with 11 bases matching TRBD2. The CDR3 runs 15 residues. Unmatched junction bases numbered 8, after V lost 2 bases and J lost 8 bases. CDR1 is LGHNA, CDR2 YNFKEQ, per germline. The CDR3 DNA is TGTGCCAGCAGCCAAATCAAACTAGCGGGAGATCAGCAGTACTTC. Its protein is CASSQIKLAGDQQYF.

The CDR3 spells CASSRGPNTEAFF. In DNA form, the CDR3 reads TGTGCCAGCAGCAGGGGACCGAACACTGAAGCTTTCTTT. V and J are TRBV9 and TRBJ1-1; tentatively, D is TRBD1 (5 bases). V lost 4 bases and J 1 base, leaving 8 bases between the germline ends. The germline V gene encodes CDR1 SGDLS and CDR2 YYNGEE. The CDR3 spans 13 residues.

This chain connects TRBV29-1 to TRBJ2-1; no firm D call. V lost 7 bases and J lost 4, with 11 bases in between. Germline V lookup: CDR1 SQVTM, CDR2 ANQGSEA. CDR3 length: 12 residues. CDR3 loop: CSGRTIYNEQFF. Written as DNA, the CDR3 is TGCAGCGGTAGGACGATATACAATGAGCAGTTCTTC.

The J gene is TRBJ1-5, the V gene TRBV28, with D possibly matching TRBD1 (5 bases). Germline loops: CDR1 MDHEN, CDR2 SYDVKM. CDR3 length: 15 residues. The V end lost 3 bases, the J end lost 16 bases, and 25 bases lay between the germline ends. CDR3 sequence reads: CASSFQVGPGPGQHF. CDR3 coding DNA: TGTGCCAGCAGTTTTCAAGTCGGTCCGGGCCCGGGGCAACATTTT.

CDR3 residues: CASSQLTGSAEAFF. In DNA, the CDR3 is TGTGCCAGCAGCCAGTTGACAGGGAGTGCTGAAGCTTTCTTT. V usage is TRBV14 and J usage is TRBJ1-1; 7 nucleotides match TRBD1. Per the germline V gene, CDR1 is SGHDN and CDR2 is FVKESK. The trim removed 3 bases at V and 6 bases at J, leaving 7 bases unmatched. The CDR3 loop spans 14 amino acids.

Concerning this clone: The sample has other DNA sequences that encode this CDR3 too. The V and J genes are TRBV7-3 and TRBJ2-2, with D tentatively TRBD1 or TRBD2 (5 bases each). This CDR3 has 13 amino acids. Germline values: CDR1 SGHTA, CDR2 FQGTGA. V shed 5 bases and J shed 4 bases, with 8 bases lying between them. This CDR3 is CASSLGATGELFF. The CDR3 DNA is TGTGCCAGCAGCCTCGGGGCCACCGGGGAGCTGTTTTTT.

Regarding this clone: The same CDR3 also results from other DNA sequences found in this sample. The chain has TRBV7-9 and TRBJ2-7; D is perhaps TRBD2 (7 bases). Germline-derived CDR1 and CDR2 are SEHNR and FQNEAQ (reference sequence). Trimming pared 5 bases from V and 4 bases from J, leaving 12 bases between. This CDR3 is 13 amino acids long. The CDR3 nucleotides read TGTGCCAGCAGCCTCGGGGGGCTATACGAGCAGTACTTC. Its protein product is CASSLGGLYEQYF.

This chain links TRBV18 with TRBJ2-1, with TRBD2 matching over 11 bases. The CDR3 runs to 17 residues. V shed 0 bases, J shed 9 bases, and the junction held 10 bases outside the gene matches. Germline V gene sequence: CDR1 KGHSH, CDR2 LQKENI. The CDR3 is CASSPPRLAGQVGEQFF. The DNA of the CDR3 is TGTGCCAGCTCACCACCCCGACTAGCGGGACAAGTGGGTGAGCAGTTCTTC.

This clone was seen just once. CDR3 residues: CASSLGLGGEQYF. The DNA for the CDR3 is TGTGCCAGCAGCTTAGGCCTCGGGGGCGAGCAGTACTTC. The chain uses TRBV13 and TRBJ2-7; D may be TRBD2 (6 bases). V was cut by 0 bases and J by 6 bases, with 9 bases left in between. CDR3 length: 13 amino acids. In germline, CDR1 is PRHDT, CDR2 FYEKMQ (reference sequence). Variable domain in full (rest from reference TRBV13 and TRBJ2-7): AAGVIQSPRHLIKEKRETATLKCYPIPRHDTVYWYQQGPGQDPQFLISFYEKMQSDKGSIPDRFSAQQFSDYHSELNMSSLELGDSALYFCASSLGLGGEQYFGPGTRLTVT.

This chain connects TRBV10-3 to TRBJ1-1, with D maybe TRBD1 (5 bases). The CDR3 consists of 12 residues. CDR1 ENHRY and CDR2 SYGVKD come from the germline V gene. Trimming removed 10 bases from V and 5 bases from J, with 14 bases in between. CDR3 sequence: CATRRAGTEAFF. In nucleotides, the CDR3 is TGTGCCACCAGACGAGCAGGGACTGAAGCTTTCTTT.

This clone was counted a single time. The rearrangement links TRBV7-9 to TRBJ2-7, with 10 bases matching TRBD2. Losses at the gene ends were 5 bases for V and 0 bases for J; bases not matched to a gene: 10. This CDR3 comprises 17 residues. Germline loops: CDR1 SEHNR, CDR2 FQNEAQ (reference sequence). DNA of the CDR3: TGTGCCAGCAGCCCGGAAGACACTAGCGGGACCTCCTACGAGCAGTACTTC. As protein: CASSPEDTSGTSYEQYF.

This rearrangement joins TRBV28 to TRBJ2-7, with 12 bases that match TRBD2. This CDR3 spans 15 amino acids. Trimming removed 5 bases from V and 4 bases from J; junction bases left unmatched: 6. Germline V CDR1 and CDR2: MDHEN, SYDVKM. In nucleotides, the CDR3 is TGTGCCAGCAGTAAGCTAGCGGGAGGGATTTACGAGCAGTACTTC. Protein product: CASSKLAGGIYEQYF.

This sequence joins TRBV27 and TRBJ2-7; D gene uncertain. CDR3 length: 13 amino acids. V lost 2 bases and J 1 base, leaving 6 bases between the germline ends. Per germline, CDR1 MNHEY and CDR2 SMNVEV (reference sequence). This CDR3 reads CASSLESSYEQYF. The CDR3 DNA reads TGTGCCAGCAGTTTAGAATCGTCCTACGAGCAGTACTTC.

This chain uses TRBV28 with TRBJ1-6, with D unclear. Trimming left V 2 bases short and J 3 bases short, with 11 bases between. This CDR3 has 16 amino acids. Per the germline V gene, CDR1 is MDHEN and CDR2 is SYDVKM. This chain's CDR3 is CASSLIILGYNSPLHF. The CDR3 nucleotides are TGTGCCAGCAGTTTAATCATCCTCGGCTATAATTCACCCCTCCACTTT.

This chain connects TRBV9 to TRBJ1-2; unclear D gene. From germline, CDR1 is SGDLS and CDR2 YYNGEE. This CDR3 has 16 amino acids. With 1 base removed from V and 4 bases from J, the gap between germline ends came to 17 bases. CDR3 bases: TGTGCCAGCAGCGTATATATCTCGGGCGGTTCCTATGGCTACACCTTC. Translation: CASSVYISGGSYGYTF.

This clone was observed once. This chain joins TRBV9 and TRBJ2-1; 9 nucleotides align to TRBD2. The CDR3 extends over 15 amino acids. The ends lost 4 bases at V and 9 bases at J; junction bases unmatched: 11. Germline V lookup: CDR1 SGDLS, CDR2 YYNGEE. The CDR3 nucleotides are TGTGCCAGCAGCCGTAGCGGGAGAGAAGCCATTGAGCAGTTCTTC. Encoded protein: CASSRSGREAIEQFF.

The J gene is TRBJ2-5, the V gene TRBV7-6, with a possible D match to TRBD1 (6 bases). CDR1 is SGHVS, CDR2 FNYEAQ, per germline. V lost 5 bases and J 1 base, leaving 17 bases between the germline ends. The CDR3 covers 16 residues. The DNA of the CDR3 is TGTGCCAGCAGCGCCAACCAACAGGGCAGCCAAGAGACCCAGTACTTC. It encodes CASSANQQGSQETQYF.

The V and J genes are TRBV15 and TRBJ2-7; D is undetermined. CDR1 is LNHNV and CDR2 is YYDKDF in the germline V gene (reference sequence). This CDR3 comprises 13 residues. V was trimmed by 1 base and J by 3 bases, leaving 7 bases between them. CDR3 sequence: CATSRGPGYEQYF. CDR3 in DNA: TGTGCCACCAGCAGAGGGCCGGGCTACGAGCAGTACTTC.

This clone occurred once. The CDR3 bases are TGTGCCATCAGTGAAGGTGGATTTCGGGTCCATAATTCACCCCTCCACTTT. This gives the protein CAISEGGFRVHNSPLHF. This chain links TRBV10-3 with TRBJ1-6; D is unclear. The CDR3 runs to 17 residues. Deletions cut 3 bases from V and 5 bases from J, with 17 bases between. Germline V gene lookup returns CDR1 ENHRY and CDR2 SYGVKD.